One T cell receptor beta chain is described in this entry. As yet, its antigen is unknown. A read error is possible here, since a much larger clone lies one base away. Germline lookup yields CDR1 SQVTM and CDR2 ANQGSEA. The CDR3 has 12 residues. V lost 0 bases to trimming and J lost 9 bases; unmatched junction nucleotides: 2. This specimen comes from a study of blood T cells in healthy people across ages. Overall study findings and caveats: It was not known whether donors were CMV positive (a possible confounder of expanded clonotype changes).

A second PCR, run for about 6 to 12 cycles, used a sample-barcoded 5' primer plus a J-beta primer mix. Unique molecular identifiers of 12 random nucleotides labeled each cDNA. TCRdb reprocessed the 5' RACE reads via MiXCR and lists one record per CDR3 protein. The sample carries roughly 1.5 million distinct CDR3 sequences, approximately 42% recorded once. What was sequenced was blood. This TCR derives from a woman aged 18 to 35 in good health. The chain recombines TRBV29-1 with TRBJ2-1; the match to TRBD1 covers 7 bases. CDR3 in amino acids: CSVEEWDSEQFF. Here the CDR3 DNA reads TGCAGCGTTGAAGAATGGGACAGTGAGCAGTTCTTC.